This T cell receptor beta chain was documented in a study of blood T cells in healthy people across ages. Each donor supplied roughly 10 milliliters of peripheral blood. For the second PCR, which ran for roughly 6 to 11 cycles, a sample-barcoded 5' primer and a J-beta primer mix were used. TCRdb used MiXCR to reprocess the 5' RACE reads, holding one entry per CDR3 protein. The data contain more than 500,000 distinct CDR3 sequences, 27% of them singletons. Trimming at V came to 4 bases and at J to 6 bases, leaving 7 bases not matched to a gene. CDR1 is MNHNS, CDR2 SASEGT, per germline. CDR3 size: 15 residues.

The clonotype originates from a woman in her 70s in good health. Sequences were obtained from blood. The chain combines TRBV6-1 with TRBJ2-1; 9 bases match TRBD1. The CDR3 region has the DNA TGTGCCAGCAGTGTTCAGGGACAGGGTTTCAATGAGCAGTTCTTC. Its translation: CASSVQGQGFNEQFF.